The sequence of this TCR beta chain was determined in a study of Ad26.COV2.S vaccination and SARS-CoV-2 variants. Study details: The donor was enrolled in the Ad26.COV2.S arm of the COV1001 trial.

On this clone: Its cognate antigen is unknown.

Produced via immunoSEQ multiplex PCR; TCRdb's table is partial and in-frame only. This sample has some 350,000 clones; 75% to 90% occur once, and the top ten carry 4.5% to 5.5%. Sample treatment: 19 received Ad26.COV2.S at low or high dose, single or two shots; roughly five received placebo; per-sample allocation not given. Samples analyzed were those drawn on day 63 after the first vaccine or placebo injection. Donation came from an adult in Boston who was aged 18-55 years. Findings and limits, study-wide: After vaccination, reports described spike-specific CD8+ and CD4+ T cell responses as showing substantial breadth.

The sequencing here drew on peripheral blood, taken in a trial of Ad26.COV2.S vaccine versus placebo. The clonotype was recovered from a person between 18 and 60 years old who received the Ad26.COV2.S COVID-19 vaccine or a placebo.

The CDR3 protein is CATSDSQRGSYNEQFF. Here the CDR3 DNA reads TGTGCCACCAGTGATTCCCAACGGGGGTCCTACAATGAGCAGTTCTTC. The chain has TRBV24-1 and TRBJ2-1; TRBD2 might be the D (6 bases). This CDR3 has 16 residues. Per germline, CDR1 KGHDR and CDR2 SFDVKD. V shed 2 bases and J shed 1 base, with 11 bases lying between them.